A single sample gave rise to the 5 T cell receptor beta chains below, sequenced in a study of neurological immune-mediated disorders. Via MiXCR, TCRdb re-called the 5' RACE reads, giving one row per CDR3 protein. Of more than 45,000 distinct CDR3 sequences in the sample, around 3.1% are singletons; the top ten hold 5.5% to 6.5%. Material for sequencing was PBMCs. These receptors originate from a man aged 35-49 years with multiple sclerosis.

This clonotype has a count of ten or more. This chain connects TRBV5-1 to TRBJ2-5; 13 bases map to TRBD2. Germline CDR1 is SGHRS and CDR2 is YFSETQ. This CDR3 has 16 residues. Germline trimming cut 3 bases from V and 12 bases from J; bases unmatched to any gene: 14. CDR3 in DNA: TGCGCCAGCAGCTCAACCTCCGGACTAGCGGGGGTATTGGAGTACTTC. Amino acid sequence: CASSSTSGLAGVLEYF.

This clonotype was observed many times. This chain uses TRBV5-5 with TRBJ2-4, with D perhaps given as TRBD1 or TRBD2 (5 bases each). CDR1 SGHKS and CDR2 YYEKEE come from the germline V gene (reference sequence). This CDR3 is 13 amino acids long. Trimming took off 4 bases at V and 14 bases at J, with 19 bases between the two ends. The DNA for the CDR3 is TGTGCCAGCAGCATCGGGGACGCCGCCATCGAGTACTTC. Amino acid sequence: CASSIGDAAIEYF.

This clonotype was picked up many times. The chain recombines TRBV6-6 with TRBJ2-7; 11 bases align to TRBD1. The length of the CDR3 is 15 residues. Germline loops: CDR1 MNHNY, CDR2 SVGAGI (reference sequence). The V gene end was trimmed by 5 bases and the J gene end by 2 bases; junction bases not matched to a gene: 5. CDR3 nucleotides: TGTGCCAGCAGTGGGGACAGGGGGTGGACCTACGAGCAGTACTTC. It specifies CASSGDRGWTYEQYF.

This clonotype was seen many times. The rearrangement uses TRBV27 and TRBJ1-5; no definite D call. CDR1 and CDR2 from the germline V gene are MNHEY and SMNVEV (reference sequence). The CDR3 contains 13 residues. Deletions cut 1 base from V and 6 bases from J, with 7 bases between. DNA of the CDR3: TGTGCCAGCAGTTTATTCTTAGGTCAGCCCCAGCATTTT. It codes for CASSLFLGQPQHF.

This clonotype was seen ten or more times. An end of the junction does not agree with germline; a read error may underlie this. The chain combines TRBV3-1 with TRBJ1-5, with unresolved D. This CDR3 region has 15 residues. The germline CDR1 and CDR2 sequences are LGHDT and YNNKEL (reference sequence). DNA for the CDR3: TGTGCCAGCAGCCAAGGAGGCGATAGCAATCAGCCCCAGAATTTT. This encodes CASSQGGDSNQPQNF. Combining the CDR3 with reference TRBV3-1 and TRBJ1-5 gives the whole variable domain DTAVSQTPKYLVTQMGNDKSIKCEQNLGHDTMYWYKQDSKKFLKIMFSYNNKELIINETVPNRFSPKSPDKAHLNLHINSLELGDSAVYFCASSQGGDSNQPQNFGDGTRLSIL.